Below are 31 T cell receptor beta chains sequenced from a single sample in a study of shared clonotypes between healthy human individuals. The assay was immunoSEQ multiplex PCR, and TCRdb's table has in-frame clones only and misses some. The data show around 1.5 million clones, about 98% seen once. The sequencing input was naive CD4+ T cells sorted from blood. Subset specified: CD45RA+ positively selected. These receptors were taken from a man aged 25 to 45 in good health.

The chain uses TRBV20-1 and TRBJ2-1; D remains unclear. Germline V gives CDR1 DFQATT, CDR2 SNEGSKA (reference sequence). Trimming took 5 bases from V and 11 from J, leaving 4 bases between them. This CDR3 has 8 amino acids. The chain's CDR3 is CSAAKQFF. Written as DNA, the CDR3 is TGCAGTGCTGCGAAGCAGTTCTTC.

The CDR3 sequence: CAWSGGQSNQPQHF. CDR3 nucleotides: TGTGCCTGGAGTGGGGGACAGAGCAATCAGCCCCAGCATTTT. The chain employs TRBV30 and TRBJ1-5, with 7 nucleotides matching TRBD1. The CDR3 totals 14 residues. The V gene end was trimmed by 1 base and the J gene end by 1 base; junction bases not matched to a gene: 1. Germline CDR1 is GTSNPN and CDR2 is SVGIG (reference sequence).

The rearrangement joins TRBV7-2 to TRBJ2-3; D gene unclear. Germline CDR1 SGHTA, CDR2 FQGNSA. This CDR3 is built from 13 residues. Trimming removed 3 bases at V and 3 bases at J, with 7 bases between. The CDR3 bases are TGTGCCAGCAGCTTTACAACTACAGATACGCAGTATTTT. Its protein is CASSFTTTDTQYF.

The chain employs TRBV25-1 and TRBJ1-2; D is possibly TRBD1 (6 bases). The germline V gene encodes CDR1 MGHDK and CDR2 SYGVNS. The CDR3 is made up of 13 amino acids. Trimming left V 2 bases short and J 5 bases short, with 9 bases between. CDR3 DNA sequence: TGTGCCAGCAGTGAAACAGGGCCGTATGGCTACACCTTC. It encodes CASSETGPYGYTF.

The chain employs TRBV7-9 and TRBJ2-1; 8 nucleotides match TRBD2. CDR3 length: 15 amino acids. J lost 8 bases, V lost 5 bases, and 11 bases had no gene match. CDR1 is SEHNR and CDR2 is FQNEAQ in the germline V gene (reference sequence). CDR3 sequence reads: CASSERGGLLHEQFF. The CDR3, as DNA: TGTGCCAGCAGCGAACGGGGGGGTCTTTTACATGAGCAGTTCTTC.

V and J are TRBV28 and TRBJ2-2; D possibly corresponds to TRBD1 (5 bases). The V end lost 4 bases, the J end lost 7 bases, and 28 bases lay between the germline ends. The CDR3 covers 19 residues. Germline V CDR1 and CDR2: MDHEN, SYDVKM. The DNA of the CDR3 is TGTGCCAGCAGTTCCCTCCCCCGTCCGACAGCACTCCCCCGCGGGGAGCTGTTTTTT. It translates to CASSSLPRPTALPRGELFF.

The CDR3 spells CSVPLLGIGGYTF. The DNA for the CDR3 is TGCAGCGTTCCGTTACTGGGAATAGGGGGCTACACCTTC. This chain links TRBV29-1 with TRBJ1-2; unclear D gene. V was shortened by 5 bases and J by 8 bases, with 18 bases between the two germline ends. The germline CDR1 and CDR2 sequences are SQVTM and ANQGSEA. The CDR3 is made up of 13 amino acids.

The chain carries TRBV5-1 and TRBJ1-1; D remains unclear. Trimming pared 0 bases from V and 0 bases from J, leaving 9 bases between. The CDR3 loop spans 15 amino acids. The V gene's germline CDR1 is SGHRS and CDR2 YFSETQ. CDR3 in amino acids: CASSLDGWVNTEAFF. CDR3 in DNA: TGCGCCAGCAGCTTGGATGGTTGGGTGAACACTGAAGCTTTCTTT.

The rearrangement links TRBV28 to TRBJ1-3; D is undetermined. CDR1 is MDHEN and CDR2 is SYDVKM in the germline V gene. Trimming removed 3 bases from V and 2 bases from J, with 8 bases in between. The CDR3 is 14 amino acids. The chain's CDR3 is CASSFRATGNTIYF. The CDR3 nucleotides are TGTGCCAGCAGTTTTCGGGCAACTGGAAACACCATATATTTT.

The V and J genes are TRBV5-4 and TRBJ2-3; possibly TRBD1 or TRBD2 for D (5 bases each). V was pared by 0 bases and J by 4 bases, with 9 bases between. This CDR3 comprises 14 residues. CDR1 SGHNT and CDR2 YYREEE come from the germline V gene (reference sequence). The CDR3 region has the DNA TGTGCCAGCAGCTTGGTTGGGGGTCCAGATACGCAGTATTTT. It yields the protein CASSLVGGPDTQYF. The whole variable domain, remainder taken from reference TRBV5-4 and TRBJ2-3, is ETGVTQSPTHLIKTRGQQVTLRCSSQSGHNTVSWYQQALGQGPQFIFQYYREEENGRGNFPPRFSGLQFPNYSSELNVNALELDDSALYLCASSLVGGPDTQYFGPGTRLTVL.

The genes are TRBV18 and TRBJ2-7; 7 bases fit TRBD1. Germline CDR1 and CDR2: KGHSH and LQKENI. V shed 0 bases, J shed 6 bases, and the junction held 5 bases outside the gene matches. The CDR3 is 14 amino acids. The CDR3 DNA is TGTGCCAGCTCACCACCACAGGGGATCCGCGAGCAGTACTTC. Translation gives CASSPPQGIREQYF.

Written as DNA, the CDR3 is TGTGCCAGCGGTCTCGAGGGGGAAAACTATGGCTACACCTTC. Translated: CASGLEGENYGYTF. This chain joins TRBV6-5 and TRBJ1-2, with a tentative D call TRBD1 (6 bases). V lost 8 bases to trimming and J lost 2 bases, with 15 bases between them. The CDR3 has 14 residues. Germline V gene data show CDR1 as MNHEY and CDR2 as SVGAGI.

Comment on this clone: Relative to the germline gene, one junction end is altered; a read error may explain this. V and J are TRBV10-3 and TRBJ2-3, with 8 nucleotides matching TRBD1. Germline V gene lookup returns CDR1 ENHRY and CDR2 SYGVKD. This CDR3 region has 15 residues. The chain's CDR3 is CATSLDRAPPDTQYF. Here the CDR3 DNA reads TGTGCCACCAGTCTGGACAGGGCGCCCCCCGATACGCAGTATTTT.

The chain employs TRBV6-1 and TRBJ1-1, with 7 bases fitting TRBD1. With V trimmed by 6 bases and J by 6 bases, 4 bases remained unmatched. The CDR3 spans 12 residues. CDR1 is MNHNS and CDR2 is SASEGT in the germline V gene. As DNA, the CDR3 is TGTGCCAGCAGGGTTACAGGGGCTGAAGCTTTCTTT. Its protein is CASRVTGAEAFF.

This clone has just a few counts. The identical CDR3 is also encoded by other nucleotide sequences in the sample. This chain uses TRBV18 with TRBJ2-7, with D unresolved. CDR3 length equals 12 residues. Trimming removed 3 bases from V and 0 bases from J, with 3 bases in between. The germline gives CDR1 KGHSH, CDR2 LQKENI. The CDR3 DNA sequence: TGTGCCAGCTCACCCCTCTCCTACGAGCAGTACTTC. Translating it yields CASSPLSYEQYF.

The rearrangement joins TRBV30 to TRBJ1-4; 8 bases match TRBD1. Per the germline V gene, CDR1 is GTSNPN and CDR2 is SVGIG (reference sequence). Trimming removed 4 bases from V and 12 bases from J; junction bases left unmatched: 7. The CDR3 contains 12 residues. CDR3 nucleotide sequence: TGTGCCTGGAATTTAGACAGGGGAGAACTGTTTTTT. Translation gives CAWNLDRGELFF. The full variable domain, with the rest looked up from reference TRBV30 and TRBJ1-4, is SQTIHQWPATLVQPVGSPLSLECTVEGTSNPNLYWYRQAAGRGLQLLFYSVGIGQISSEVPQNLSASRPQDRQFILSSKKLLLSDSGFYLCAWNLDRGELFFGSGTQLSVL.

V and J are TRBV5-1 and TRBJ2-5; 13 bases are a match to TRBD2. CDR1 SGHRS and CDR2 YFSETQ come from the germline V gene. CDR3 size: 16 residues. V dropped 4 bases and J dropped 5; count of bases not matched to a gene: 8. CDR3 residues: CASSHGTSGMLETQYF. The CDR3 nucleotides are TGCGCCAGCAGCCACGGGACTAGCGGGATGCTCGAGACCCAGTACTTC.

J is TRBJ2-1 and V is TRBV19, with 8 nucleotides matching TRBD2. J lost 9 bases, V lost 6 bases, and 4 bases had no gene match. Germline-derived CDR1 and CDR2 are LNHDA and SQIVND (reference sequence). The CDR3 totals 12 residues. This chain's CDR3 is CASRTGRGEQFF. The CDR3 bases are TGTGCCAGTAGGACCGGGAGGGGTGAGCAGTTCTTC. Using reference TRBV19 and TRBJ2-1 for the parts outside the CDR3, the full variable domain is DGGITQSPKYLFRKEGQNVTLSCEQNLNHDAMYWYRQDPGQGLRLIYYSQIVNDFQKGDIAEGYSVSREKKESFPLTVTSAQKNPTAFYLCASRTGRGEQFFGPGTRLTVL.

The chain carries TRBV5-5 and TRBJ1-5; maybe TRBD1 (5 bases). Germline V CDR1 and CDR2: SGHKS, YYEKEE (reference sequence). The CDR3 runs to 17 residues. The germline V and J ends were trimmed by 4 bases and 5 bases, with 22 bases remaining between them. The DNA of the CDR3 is TGTGCCAGCAGCAAATACGGGACTCAAATCGGGGATCAGCCCCAGCATTTT. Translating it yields CASSKYGTQIGDQPQHF.

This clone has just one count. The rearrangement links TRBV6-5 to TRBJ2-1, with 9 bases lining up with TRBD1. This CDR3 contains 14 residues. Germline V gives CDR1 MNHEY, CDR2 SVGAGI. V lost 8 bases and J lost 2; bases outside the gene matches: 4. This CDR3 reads CASRTGGAYNEQFF. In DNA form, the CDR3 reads TGTGCCAGCCGCACAGGGGGCGCCTACAATGAGCAGTTCTTC.

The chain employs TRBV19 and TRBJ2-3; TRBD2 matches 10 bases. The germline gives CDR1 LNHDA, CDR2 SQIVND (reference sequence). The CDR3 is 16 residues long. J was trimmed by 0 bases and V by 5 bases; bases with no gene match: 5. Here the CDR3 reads CASSPGLAVSTDTQYF. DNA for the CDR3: TGTGCCAGTAGTCCTGGACTAGCGGTTAGCACAGATACGCAGTATTTT. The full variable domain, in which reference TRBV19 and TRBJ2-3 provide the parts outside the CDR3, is DGGITQSPKYLFRKEGQNVTLSCEQNLNHDAMYWYRQDPGQGLRLIYYSQIVNDFQKGDIAEGYSVSREKKESFPLTVTSAQKNPTAFYLCASSPGLAVSTDTQYFGPGTRLTVL.

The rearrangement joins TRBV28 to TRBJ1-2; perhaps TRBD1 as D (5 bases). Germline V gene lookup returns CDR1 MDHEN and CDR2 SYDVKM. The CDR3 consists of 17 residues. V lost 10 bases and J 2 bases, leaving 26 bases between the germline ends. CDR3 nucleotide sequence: TGTGCCACCAAAATTCCGAAGGGGACTCCTAACAACTATGGCTACACCTTC. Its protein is CATKIPKGTPNNYGYTF.

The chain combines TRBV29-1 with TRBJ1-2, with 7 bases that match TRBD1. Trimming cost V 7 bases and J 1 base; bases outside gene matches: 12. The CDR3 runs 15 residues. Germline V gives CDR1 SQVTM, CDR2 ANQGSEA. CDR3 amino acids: CSGRTGAGGNYGYTF. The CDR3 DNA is TGCAGCGGGAGAACAGGGGCCGGAGGTAACTATGGCTACACCTTC. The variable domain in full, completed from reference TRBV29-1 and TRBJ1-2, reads SAVISQKPSRDICQRGTSLTIQCQVDSQVTMMFWYRQQPGQSLTLIATANQGSEATYESGFVIDKFPISRPNLTFSTLTVSNMSPEDSSIYLCSGRTGAGGNYGYTFGSGTRLTVV.

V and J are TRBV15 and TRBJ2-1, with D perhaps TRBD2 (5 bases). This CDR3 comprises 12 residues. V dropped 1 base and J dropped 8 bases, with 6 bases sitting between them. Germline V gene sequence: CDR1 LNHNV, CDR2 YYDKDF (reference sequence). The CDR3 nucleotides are TGTGCCACCAGCAGAGGGAGGTATGAGCAGTTCTTC. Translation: CATSRGRYEQFF. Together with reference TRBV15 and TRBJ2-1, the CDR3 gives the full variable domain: DAMVIQNPRYQVTQFGKPVTLSCSQTLNHNVMYWYQQKSSQAPKLLFHYYDKDFNNEADTPDNFQSRRPNTSFCFLDIRSPGLGDTAMYLCATSRGRYEQFFGPGTRLTVL.

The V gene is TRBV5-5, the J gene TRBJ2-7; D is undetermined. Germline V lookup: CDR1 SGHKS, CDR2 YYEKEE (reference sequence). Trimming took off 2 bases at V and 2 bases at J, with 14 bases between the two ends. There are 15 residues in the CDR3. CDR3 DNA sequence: TGTGCCAGCAGCTTTTCACCAGTGCGGACCTACGAGCAGTACTTC. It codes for CASSFSPVRTYEQYF.

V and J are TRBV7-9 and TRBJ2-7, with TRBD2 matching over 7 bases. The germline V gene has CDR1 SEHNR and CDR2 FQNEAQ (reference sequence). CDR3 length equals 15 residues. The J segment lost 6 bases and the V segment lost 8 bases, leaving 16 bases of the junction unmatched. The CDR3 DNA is TGTGCCAGCGGTTACTATGCGGGGAGGGCTCTCGAGCAGTACTTC. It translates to CASGYYAGRALEQYF.

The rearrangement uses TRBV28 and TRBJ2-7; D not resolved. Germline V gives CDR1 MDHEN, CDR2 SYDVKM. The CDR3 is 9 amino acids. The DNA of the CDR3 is TGTGCTCGGTTCTCCGAGCAGTACTTC. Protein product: CARFSEQYF.

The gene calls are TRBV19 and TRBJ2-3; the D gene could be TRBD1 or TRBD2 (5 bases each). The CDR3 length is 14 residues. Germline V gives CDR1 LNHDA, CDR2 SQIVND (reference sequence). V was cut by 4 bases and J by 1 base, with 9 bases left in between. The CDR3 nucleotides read TGTGCCAGTAGTAGGGACCTTGGCACAGATACGCAGTATTTT. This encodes CASSRDLGTDTQYF.

In DNA form, the CDR3 reads TGTGCCAGCAGTACCGGGACTAGGGGCCGGGAGACCCAGTACTTC. Translating it yields CASSTGTRGRETQYF. V usage is TRBV6-5 and J usage is TRBJ2-5; 8 bases line up with TRBD2. In germline, CDR1 is MNHEY, CDR2 SVGAGI. This CDR3 is 15 amino acids long. V lost 5 bases to trimming and J lost 5 bases; unmatched junction nucleotides: 10.

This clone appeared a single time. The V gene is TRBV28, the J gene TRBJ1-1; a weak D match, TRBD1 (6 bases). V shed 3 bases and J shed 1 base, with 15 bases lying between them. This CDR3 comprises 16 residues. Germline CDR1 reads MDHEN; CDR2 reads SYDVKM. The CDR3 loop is CASSLGARPSNTEAFF. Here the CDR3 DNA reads TGTGCCAGCAGTTTGGGGGCCCGGCCCTCGAACACTGAAGCTTTCTTT.

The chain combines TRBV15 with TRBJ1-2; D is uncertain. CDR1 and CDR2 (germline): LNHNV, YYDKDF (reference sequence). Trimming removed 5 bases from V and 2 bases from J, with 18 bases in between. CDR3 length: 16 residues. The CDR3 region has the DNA TGTGCCACCAGCTCTGGAAAATGGGGATTAAACTATGGCTACACCTTC. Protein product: CATSSGKWGLNYGYTF.